A selection of T cell receptor beta chains follows, all from one sample in a study of cytomegalovirus exposure and HLA in healthy donors. Clones were sequenced by immunoSEQ multiplex PCR, and TCRdb holds only the in-frame ones, with some missing. The sample includes about 150,000 clones, more than 65% of them seen just once. The material sequenced was PBMCs. These receptors came from a man aged 50 to 60 in good health and CMV-seropositive. Each CDR3 is given with its conserved first and last residue. The D gene is left open where the match is weak. Rows may omit the clone size; those that give it use once, few, many or a size class.

TRBD2	-	TRBV5-1	TRBJ2-7	CASSLGGLAYEQYF	TGCGCCAGCAGCTTGGGGGGACTAGCCTACGAGCAGTACTTC
TRBD1	-	TRBV28	TRBJ2-7	CASSTGTATYEQYF	TGTGCCAGCAGCACCGGGACAGCAACCTACGAGCAGTACTTC
TRBD2	-	TRBV25-1	TRBJ2-1	CASSEPPAGFGNEQFF	TGTGCCAGCAGTGAACCACCAGCGGGATTCGGCAATGAGCAGTTCTTC
TRBD1	once	TRBV19	TRBJ1-1	CASSPWTGTNTEAFF	TGTGCCAGTAGTCCCTGGACAGGCACGAACACTGAAGCTTTCTTT
TRBD1	-	TRBV10-3	TRBJ2-2	CAIRGTDANTGELFF	TGTGCCATCAGGGGGACAGACGCGAACACCGGGGAGCTGTTTTTT
TRBD1	-	TRBV7-8	TRBJ1-4	CASSSGTVAGKLFF	TGTGCCAGCAGTTCCGGGACAGTAGCTGGAAAACTGTTTTTT
TRBD1	-	TRBV7-9	TRBJ2-1	CASSFTGDGEQFF	TGTGCCAGCAGCTTTACAGGGGATGGTGAGCAGTTCTTC
TRBD1	-	TRBV5-1	TRBJ2-7	CASRPTGGYKVGEQYF	TGCGCCAGCAGACCGACAGGGGGCTATAAAGTGGGCGAGCAGTACTTC
-	-	TRBV30	TRBJ2-3	CAWTYPADTQYF	TGTGCCTGGACCTACCCCGCAGATACGCAGTATTTT
-	few	TRBV28	TRBJ1-2	CASSSPTDGNGGYTF	TGTGCCAGCAGTTCGCCAACCGACGGAAACGGGGGCTACACCTTC
-	-	TRBV28	TRBJ1-2	CASSHRVGYTF	TGTGCCAGCAGCCACAGGGTTGGCTACACCTTC
-	-	TRBV2	TRBJ2-2	CASSATGFTGELFF	TGTGCCAGCAGTGCCACAGGGTTTACCGGGGAGCTGTTTTTT
TRBD1	-	TRBV11-3	TRBJ2-7	CASSSGQGHEQYF	TGTGCCAGCAGCTCTGGACAGGGCCACGAGCAGTACTTC
TRBD1	-	TRBV5-4	TRBJ2-2	CASSHSQGFIGELFF	TGTGCCAGCAGCCACTCACAGGGGTTCATCGGGGAGCTGTTTTTT
-	-	TRBV19	TRBJ1-1	CASRGGGSGETEAFF	TGTGCCAGTAGGGGCGGGGGGTCAGGGGAAACTGAAGCTTTCTTT
TRBD2	-	TRBV19	TRBJ2-1	CASSSPGLASYNEQFF	TGTGCCAGTAGTTCTCCGGGACTAGCGTCCTACAATGAGCAGTTCTTC
TRBD1	-	TRBV5-4	TRBJ2-5	CASNSDRYQETQYF	TGTGCCAGCAACTCGGACAGGTACCAAGAGACCCAGTACTTC
TRBD2	-	TRBV5-4	TRBJ2-3	CASSSGTSGRASTDTQYF	TGTGCCAGCAGTTCCGGGACTAGCGGGAGGGCCAGCACAGATACGCAGTATTTT
-	-	TRBV4-1	TRBJ1-1	CASSRTPGLTNTEAFF	TGCGCCAGCAGCCGAACGCCAGGGTTAACGAACACTGAAGCTTTCTTT
TRBD2	-	TRBV11-3	TRBJ2-2	CASSRGRLAGGTGELFF	TGTGCCAGCAGCCGAGGCCGACTAGCGGGAGGAACCGGGGAGCTGTTTTTT
-	-	TRBV11-2	TRBJ2-7	CASSLSTEYSYEQYF	TGTGCCAGCAGCTTATCCACAGAGTACTCCTACGAGCAGTACTTC
TRBD2	-	TRBV2	TRBJ2-5	CASSGGLAGQETQYF	TGTGCCAGCAGCGGAGGACTAGCGGGCCAAGAGACCCAGTACTTC
-	-	TRBV6-5	TRBJ2-3	CASSYRELYTDTQYF	TGTGCCAGCAGTTACCGGGAGCTTTACACAGATACGCAGTATTTT
TRBD2	few	TRBV18	TRBJ2-1	CASSPLAGVSSYNEQFF	TGTGCCAGCTCACCGCTAGCGGGGGTGAGCTCCTACAATGAGCAGTTCTTC
-	-	TRBV28	TRBJ1-1	CASSYTEVVNTEAFF	TGTGCCAGCAGTTATACCGAGGTGGTGAACACTGAAGCTTTCTTT
-	-	TRBV6-1	TRBJ1-5	CASRDGSDQPQHF	TGTGCCAGCAGGGACGGGAGCGATCAGCCCCAGCATTTT
-	-	TRBV9	TRBJ2-2	CASSVTGYLVGELFF	TGTGCCAGCAGCGTCACAGGGTACCTGGTCGGGGAGCTGTTTTTT
TRBD1	-	TRBV6-5	TRBJ2-1	CASNPQGAVYNEQFF	TGTGCCAGCAATCCACAGGGGGCGGTTTACAATGAGCAGTTCTTC
-	-	TRBV27	TRBJ1-1	CASSPERGTTEAFF	TGTGCCAGCAGTCCAGAGCGGGGGACCACTGAAGCTTTCTTT
-	-	TRBV2	TRBJ2-5	CASLRGSGETQYF	TGTGCCAGCCTCAGGGGATCGGGGGAGACCCAGTACTTC
TRBD1	-	TRBV5-1	TRBJ1-2	CASSLSGTDYGYTF	TGCGCCAGCAGCTTGTCCGGGACAGACTATGGCTACACCTTC